Described below is a single T cell receptor beta chain sequence and its context. Its antigen has not been determined. Per-base qualities were not stored, and no clone one base away is much larger. The data are from a study of blood T cell repertoires in COVID-19 (dated by TCRdb to about 2020). Context from the whole study: Collaborator samples came from the United States, Italy and Spain and covered acute and convalescent phases of COVID-19. Subjects who had been exposed to COVID-19, were actively infected with it, or had recovered from it provided the deeply sampled blood TCRbeta repertoires that made up the dataset. The material from the prospective study consisted of cDNA or gDNA derived from T cells, B-cell-depleted T cells, or PBMCs. The repertoires were made available in a free public database intended to serve as a resource for research on the immune response to SARS-CoV-2. Nearly every sample came with metadata listing a de-identified subject ID, COVID-19 status, age in years and sex. The samples were drawn from two sources: the first 160 participants of the ongoing ImmuneRACE study, and 1,254 subjects contributed by 6 global collaborators. Where HLA class I and class II types were available, the types were taken from metadata supplied by the sample provider, not from assay-based typing.

TCRbeta CDR3 regions were amplified from genomic DNA by means of the immunoSEQ Assay, a bias-controlled multiplex PCR. The original methods were these. The number of nucleated cells in each sample was estimated from the amplification of reference gene primers within the assay. To quantify the absolute abundance of each unique TCRbeta CDR3 rearrangement, sequence reads were collapsed and filtered. For each sample, productive Simpson clonality was calculated as the square root of Simpson's diversity index over productive rearrangements. As stored in TCRdb, this immuneACCESS dataset retains in-frame rearrangements with V and J assigned. A fraction of the clones does not appear; measured against another copy, unresolved V genes explain less than half of the discrepancy, and the remainder lacks a known reason. That table gives V, J and clone size, and the DNA gave D and trimming. A total of 200,000 to 250,000 clones appear in this sample, under 90% of them only once. The biggest ten clones account for roughly 3.5% of the sample.

The cysteine opens and the phenylalanine closes a CDR3 of 14 amino acids. Solely the CDR3 DNA is kept, with 42 bases framed from the first base. CDR1 is given as SGHVS and CDR2 as FQNEAQ, both from the germline V gene. V was cut back by 3 bases and J by 0 bases, leaving a gap of 8 bases between them. What the authors observed across the whole study: The amount of clinical and demographic metadata varied by source and participant and was provided uncurated.

Enrolling through a virtual design, the prospective study's participants ranged in age from roughly 18 to 89 years and lived across some 23 United States geographic areas. In the prospective study, participants were assigned to cohorts based on the clinical history participants reported in a screening survey and a study questionnaire. For ImmuneRACE Cohort 3, a participant was defined as recovered based on two consecutive negative NP/OP PCR tests, clearance by a healthcare professional, or resolution of symptoms. Mobile phlebotomists in the prospective study collected whole blood, serum and a nasopharyngeal or oropharyngeal swab from every participant. Additional blood draws and questionnaires over an approximately 2-month period could optionally be provided by prospective study participants. Prospective study blood samples were shipped either frozen or at room temperature before DNA extraction.

The specimen sequenced was PBMCs or T cells enriched from blood (not recorded which). This receptor chain uses TRBV7-8 and TRBJ1-1, and possibly TRBD1, on 5 matching bases. The clonotype was recovered from an older woman who had recovered from COVID-19. The base sequence is TGTGCCAGCAGCTTCGGGGGTCTGAACACTGAAGCTTTCTTT. Translated, it reads CASSFGGLNTEAFF.